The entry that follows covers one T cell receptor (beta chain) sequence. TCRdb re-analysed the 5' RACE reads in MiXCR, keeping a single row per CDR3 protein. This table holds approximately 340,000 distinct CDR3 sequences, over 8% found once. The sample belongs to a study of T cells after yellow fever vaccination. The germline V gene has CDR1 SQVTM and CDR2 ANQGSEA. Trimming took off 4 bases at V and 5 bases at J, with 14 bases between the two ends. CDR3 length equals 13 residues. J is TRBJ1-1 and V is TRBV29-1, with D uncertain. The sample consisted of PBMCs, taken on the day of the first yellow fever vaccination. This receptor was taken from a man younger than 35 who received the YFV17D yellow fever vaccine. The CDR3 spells CSVAEGGRTEAFF. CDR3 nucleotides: TGCAGCGTTGCCGAGGGAGGGAGAACTGAAGCTTTCTTT.